This T cell receptor (beta chain) derives from a study of blood T cell repertoires in COVID-19. Overall study context: Spain, Italy and the United States supplied samples that represented acute and convalescent COVID-19. Sources were T cells, B-cell-depleted T cells, or PBMCs; the material itself was cDNA or gDNA.

Germline CDR1 is KGHSH and CDR2 is LQKENI. The CDR3 contains 15 residues. V lost 3 bases to trimming and J lost 0 bases, with 9 bases between them. The repertoire was sequenced with immunoSEQ multiplex PCR; TCRdb's copy has only in-frame clones and lacks some. This table has 100,000 to 110,000 clones, around four fifths appearing once. This clonotype was sampled from a woman aged 70-85 years with acute or convalescent COVID-19. Sequenced input: peripheral blood. This sequence joins TRBV18 and TRBJ1-3; a weak D match, TRBD1 (5 bases). DNA for the CDR3: TGTGCCAGCTCACCGGACATAAACTCTGGAAACACCATATATTTT. Amino acids: CASSPDINSGNTIYF.